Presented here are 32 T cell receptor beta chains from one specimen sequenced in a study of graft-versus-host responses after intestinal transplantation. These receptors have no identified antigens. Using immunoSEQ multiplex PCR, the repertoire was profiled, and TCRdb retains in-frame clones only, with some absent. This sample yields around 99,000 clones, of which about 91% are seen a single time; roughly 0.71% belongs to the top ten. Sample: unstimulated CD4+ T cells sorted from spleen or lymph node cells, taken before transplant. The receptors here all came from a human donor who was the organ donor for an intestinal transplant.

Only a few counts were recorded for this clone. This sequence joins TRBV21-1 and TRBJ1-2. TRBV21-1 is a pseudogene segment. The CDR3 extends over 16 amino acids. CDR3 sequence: CASSKEERESQYGYTF. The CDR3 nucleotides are TGTGCCAGCAGCAAGGAGGAGAGGGAAAGTCAATATGGCTACACCTTC.

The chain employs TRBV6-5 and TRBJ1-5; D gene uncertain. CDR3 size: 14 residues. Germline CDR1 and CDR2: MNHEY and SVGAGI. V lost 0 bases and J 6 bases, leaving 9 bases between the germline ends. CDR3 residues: CASSYSMERQPQHF. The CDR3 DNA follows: TGTGCCAGCAGTTACTCGATGGAACGTCAGCCCCAGCATTTT.

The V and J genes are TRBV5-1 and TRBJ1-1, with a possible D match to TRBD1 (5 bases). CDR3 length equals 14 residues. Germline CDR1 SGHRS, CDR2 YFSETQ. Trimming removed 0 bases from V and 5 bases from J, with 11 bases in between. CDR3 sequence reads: CASSLGAQGTEAFF. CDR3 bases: TGCGCCAGCAGCTTGGGGGCCCAGGGTACTGAAGCTTTCTTT.

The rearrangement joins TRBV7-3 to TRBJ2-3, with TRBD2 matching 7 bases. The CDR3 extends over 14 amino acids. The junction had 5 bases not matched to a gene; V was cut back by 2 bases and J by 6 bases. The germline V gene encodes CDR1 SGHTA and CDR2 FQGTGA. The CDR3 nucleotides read TGTGCCAGCAGCTTAGCGGGAGCGGGGGATACGCAGTATTTT. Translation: CASSLAGAGDTQYF.

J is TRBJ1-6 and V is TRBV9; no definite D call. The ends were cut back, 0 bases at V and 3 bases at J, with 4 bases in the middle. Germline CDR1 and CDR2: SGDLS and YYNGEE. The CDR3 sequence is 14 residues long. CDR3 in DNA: TGTGCCAGCAGCGTAGGACACTATAATTCACCCCTCCACTTT. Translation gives CASSVGHYNSPLHF.

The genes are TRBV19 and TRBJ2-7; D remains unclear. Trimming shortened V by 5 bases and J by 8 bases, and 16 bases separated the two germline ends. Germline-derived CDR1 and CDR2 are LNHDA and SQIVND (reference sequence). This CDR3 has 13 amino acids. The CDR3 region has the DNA TGTGCCAGTAGTGACGACATCCGGACCCAGCAGTACTTC. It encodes CASSDDIRTQQYF.

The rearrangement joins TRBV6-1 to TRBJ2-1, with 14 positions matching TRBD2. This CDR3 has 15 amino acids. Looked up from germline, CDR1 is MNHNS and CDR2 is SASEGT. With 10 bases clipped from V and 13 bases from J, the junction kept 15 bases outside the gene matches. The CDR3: CATRETGTSGGIQFF. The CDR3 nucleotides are TGTGCCACCCGAGAGACGGGGACTAGCGGGGGAATACAGTTCTTC.

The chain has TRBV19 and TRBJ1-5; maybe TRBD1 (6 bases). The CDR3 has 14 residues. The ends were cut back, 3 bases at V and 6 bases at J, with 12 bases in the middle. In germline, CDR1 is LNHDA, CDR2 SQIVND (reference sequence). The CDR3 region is CASSIRQVVQPQHF. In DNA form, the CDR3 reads TGTGCCAGTAGTATTCGACAGGTTGTTCAGCCCCAGCATTTT. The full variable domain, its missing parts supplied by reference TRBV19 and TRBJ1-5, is DGGITQSPKYLFRKEGQNVTLSCEQNLNHDAMYWYRQDPGQGLRLIYYSQIVNDFQKGDIAEGYSVSREKKESFPLTVTSAQKNPTAFYLCASSIRQVVQPQHFGDGTRLSIL.

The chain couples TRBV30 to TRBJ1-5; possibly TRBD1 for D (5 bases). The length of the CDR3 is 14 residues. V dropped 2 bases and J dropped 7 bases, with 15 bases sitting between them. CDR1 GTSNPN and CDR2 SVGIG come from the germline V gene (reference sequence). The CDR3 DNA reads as TGTGCCTGGAGTCAGGGTGGTCTCTGGCAGCCCCAGCATTTT. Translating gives CAWSQGGLWQPQHF.

This CDR3 reads CASSLQGIDTQYF. The CDR3 nucleotides are TGTGCCAGCAGCTTACAGGGAATAGATACGCAGTATTTT. The rearrangement links TRBV7-6 to TRBJ2-3; D perhaps matches TRBD1 (5 bases). Germline V gene sequence: CDR1 SGHVS, CDR2 FNYEAQ. The V end lost 2 bases, the J end lost 5 bases, and 8 bases lay between the germline ends. The CDR3 runs to 13 residues.

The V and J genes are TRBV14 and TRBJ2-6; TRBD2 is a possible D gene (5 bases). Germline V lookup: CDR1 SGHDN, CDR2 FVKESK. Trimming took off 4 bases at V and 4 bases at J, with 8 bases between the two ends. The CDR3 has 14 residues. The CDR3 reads CASSRLIGANVLTF. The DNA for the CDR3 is TGTGCCAGCAGCCGACTAATCGGGGCCAACGTCCTGACTTTC.

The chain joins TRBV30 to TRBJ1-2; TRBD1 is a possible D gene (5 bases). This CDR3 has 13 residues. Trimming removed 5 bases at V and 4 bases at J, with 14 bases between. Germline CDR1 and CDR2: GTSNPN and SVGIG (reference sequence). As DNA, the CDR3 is TGTGCCTGGGCGGGGGGAATGGGCTATGGCTACACCTTC. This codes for CAWAGGMGYGYTF. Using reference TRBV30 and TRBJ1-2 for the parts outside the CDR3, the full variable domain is SQTIHQWPATLVQPVGSPLSLECTVEGTSNPNLYWYRQAAGRGLQLLFYSVGIGQISSEVPQNLSASRPQDRQFILSSKKLLLSDSGFYLCAWAGGMGYGYTFGSGTRLTVV.

The CDR3 protein is CASEPGPAAHEQYF. The CDR3, as DNA: TGTGCCTCCGAGCCGGGACCCGCCGCCCACGAGCAGTACTTC. The chain uses TRBV10-3 and TRBJ2-7; D may be TRBD1 or TRBD2 (5 bases each). The CDR3 consists of 14 residues. Deletions cut 11 bases from V and 5 bases from J, with 22 bases between. Per germline, CDR1 ENHRY and CDR2 SYGVKD.

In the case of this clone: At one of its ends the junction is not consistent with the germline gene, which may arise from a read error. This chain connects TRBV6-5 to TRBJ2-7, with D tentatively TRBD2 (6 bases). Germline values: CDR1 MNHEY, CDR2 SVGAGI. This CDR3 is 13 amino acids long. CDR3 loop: CASRTRDSHEQYF. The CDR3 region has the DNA TGTGCCAGCAGGACGAGGGACTCCCACGAGCAGTACTTC.

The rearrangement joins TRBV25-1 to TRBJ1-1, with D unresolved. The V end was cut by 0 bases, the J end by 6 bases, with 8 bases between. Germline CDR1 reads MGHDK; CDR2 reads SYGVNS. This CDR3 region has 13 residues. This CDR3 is CASSEYSGPEAFF. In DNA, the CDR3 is TGTGCCAGCAGTGAATATTCTGGTCCTGAAGCTTTCTTT.

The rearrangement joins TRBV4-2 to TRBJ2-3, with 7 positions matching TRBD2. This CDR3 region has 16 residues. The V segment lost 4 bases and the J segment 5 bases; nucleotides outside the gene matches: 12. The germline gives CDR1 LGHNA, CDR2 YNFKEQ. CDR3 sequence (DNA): TGTGCCAGCAGCCTGAGAGGGGAGGGCCAAGGAGATACGCAGTATTTT. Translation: CASSLRGEGQGDTQYF.

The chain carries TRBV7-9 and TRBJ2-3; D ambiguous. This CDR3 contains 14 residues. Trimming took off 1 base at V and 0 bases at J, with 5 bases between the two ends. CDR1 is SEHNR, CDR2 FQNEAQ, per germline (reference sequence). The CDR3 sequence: CASSLDSSTDTQYF. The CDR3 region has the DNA TGTGCCAGCAGCTTAGACAGTAGCACAGATACGCAGTATTTT. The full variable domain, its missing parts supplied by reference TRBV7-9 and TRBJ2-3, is DTGVSQNPRHKITKRGQNVTFRCDPISEHNRLYWYRQTLGQGPEFLTYFQNEAQLEKSRLLSDRFSAERPKGSFSTLEIQRTEQGDSAMYLCASSLDSSTDTQYFGPGTRLTVL.

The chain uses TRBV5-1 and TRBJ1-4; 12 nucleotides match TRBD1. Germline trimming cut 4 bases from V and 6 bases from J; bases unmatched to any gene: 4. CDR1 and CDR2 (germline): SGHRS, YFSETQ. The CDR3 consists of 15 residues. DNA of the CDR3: TGCGCCAGCAGCGGGGACAGGGGGCTGGATGAAAAACTGTTTTTT. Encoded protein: CASSGDRGLDEKLFF.

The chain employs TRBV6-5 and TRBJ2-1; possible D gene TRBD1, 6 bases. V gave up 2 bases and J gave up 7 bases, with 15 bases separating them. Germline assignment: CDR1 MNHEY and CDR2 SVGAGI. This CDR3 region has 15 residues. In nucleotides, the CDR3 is TGTGCCAGCAGTTACAGGGGGACCCAAGAGAATGAGCAGTTCTTC. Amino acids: CASSYRGTQENEQFF.

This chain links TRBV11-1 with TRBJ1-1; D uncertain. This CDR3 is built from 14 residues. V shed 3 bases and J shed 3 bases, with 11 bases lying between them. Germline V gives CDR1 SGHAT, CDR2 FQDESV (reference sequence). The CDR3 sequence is CASSLRTDYTEAFF. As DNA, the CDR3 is TGTGCCAGCAGCTTGAGGACTGACTACACTGAAGCTTTCTTT. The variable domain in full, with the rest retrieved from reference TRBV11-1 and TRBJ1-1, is EAEVAQSPRYKITEKSQAVAFWCDPISGHATLYWYRQILGQGPELLVQFQDESVVDDSQLPKDRFSAERLKGVDSTLKIQPAELGDSAMYLCASSLRTDYTEAFFGQGTRLTVV.

The CDR3 DNA sequence: TGTGCCAGCAGCTTAGGTTTAGCAGGGTACAATGAGCAGTTCTTC. Its translation is CASSLGLAGYNEQFF. The V gene is TRBV7-9, the J gene TRBJ2-1, with D perhaps TRBD1 (5 bases). The CDR3 contains 15 residues. Germline V CDR1 and CDR2: SEHNR, FQNEAQ (reference sequence). The V gene lost 1 base and the J gene lost 4 bases, with 11 bases spanning the gap.

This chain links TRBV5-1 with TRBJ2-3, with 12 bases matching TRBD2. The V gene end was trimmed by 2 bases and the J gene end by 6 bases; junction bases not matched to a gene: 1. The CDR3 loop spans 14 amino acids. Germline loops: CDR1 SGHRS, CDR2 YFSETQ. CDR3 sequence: CASSLGTSGDTQYF. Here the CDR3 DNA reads TGCGCCAGCAGCTTAGGGACTAGCGGGGATACGCAGTATTTT. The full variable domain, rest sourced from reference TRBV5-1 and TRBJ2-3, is KAGVTQTPRYLIKTRGQQVTLSCSPISGHRSVSWYQQTPGQGLQFLFEYFSETQRNKGNFPGRFSGRQFSNSRSEMNVSTLELGDSALYLCASSLGTSGDTQYFGPGTRLTVL.

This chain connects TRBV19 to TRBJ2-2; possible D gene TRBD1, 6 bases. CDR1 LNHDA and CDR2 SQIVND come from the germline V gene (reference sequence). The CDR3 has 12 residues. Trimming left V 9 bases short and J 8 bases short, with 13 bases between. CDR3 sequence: CASSGVFGELFF. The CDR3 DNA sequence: TGTGCCAGCTCAGGGGTGTTTGGGGAGCTGTTTTTT.

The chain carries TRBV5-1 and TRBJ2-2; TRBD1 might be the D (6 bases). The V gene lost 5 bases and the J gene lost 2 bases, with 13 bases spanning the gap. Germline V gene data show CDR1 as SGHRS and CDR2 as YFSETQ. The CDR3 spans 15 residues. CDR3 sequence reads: CASRPGHRNTGELFF. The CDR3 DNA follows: TGCGCCAGCAGACCGGGACACCGTAACACCGGGGAGCTGTTTTTT.

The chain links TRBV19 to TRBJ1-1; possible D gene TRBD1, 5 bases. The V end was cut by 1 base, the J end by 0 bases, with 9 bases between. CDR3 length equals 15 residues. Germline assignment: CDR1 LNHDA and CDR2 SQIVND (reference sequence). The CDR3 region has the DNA TGTGCCAGTAGTATAGTAGGACAACTGAACACTGAAGCTTTCTTT. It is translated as CASSIVGQLNTEAFF.

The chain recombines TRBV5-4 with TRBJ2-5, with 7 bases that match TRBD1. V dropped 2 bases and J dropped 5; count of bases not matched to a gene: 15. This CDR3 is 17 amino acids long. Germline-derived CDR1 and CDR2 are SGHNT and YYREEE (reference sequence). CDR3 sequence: CASSFRGQTGAAETQYF. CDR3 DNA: TGTGCCAGCAGCTTCCGAGGACAAACAGGGGCGGCGGAGACCCAGTACTTC.

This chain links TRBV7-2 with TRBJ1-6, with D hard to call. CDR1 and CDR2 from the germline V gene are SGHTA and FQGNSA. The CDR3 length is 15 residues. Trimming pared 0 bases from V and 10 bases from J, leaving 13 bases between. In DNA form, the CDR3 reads TGTGCCAGCAGCTTAGCCATGGGCCTCGGGTCACCCCTCCACTTT. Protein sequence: CASSLAMGLGSPLHF.

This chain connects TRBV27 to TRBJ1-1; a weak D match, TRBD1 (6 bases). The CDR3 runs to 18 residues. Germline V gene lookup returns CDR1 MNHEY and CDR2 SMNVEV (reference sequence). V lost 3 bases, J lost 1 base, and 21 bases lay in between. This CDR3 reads CASSLIKVPGQQNTEAFF. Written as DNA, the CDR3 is TGTGCCAGCAGTTTGATCAAGGTCCCGGGACAACAGAACACTGAAGCTTTCTTT.

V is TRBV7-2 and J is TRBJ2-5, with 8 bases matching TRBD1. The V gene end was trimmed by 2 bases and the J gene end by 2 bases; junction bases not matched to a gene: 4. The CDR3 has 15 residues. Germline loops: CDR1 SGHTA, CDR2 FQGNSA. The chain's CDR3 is CASSLSGGWQETQYF. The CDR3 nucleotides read TGTGCCAGCAGCTTATCAGGGGGCTGGCAAGAGACCCAGTACTTC.

The DNA of the CDR3 is TGCAGTGCTAGGAATAAAGATACGCAGTATTTT. It is translated as CSARNKDTQYF. The chain joins TRBV20-1 to TRBJ2-3, with D unresolved. The CDR3 has 11 residues. V shed 3 bases and J shed 5 bases, with 6 bases lying between them. Germline lookup yields CDR1 DFQATT and CDR2 SNEGSKA (reference sequence).

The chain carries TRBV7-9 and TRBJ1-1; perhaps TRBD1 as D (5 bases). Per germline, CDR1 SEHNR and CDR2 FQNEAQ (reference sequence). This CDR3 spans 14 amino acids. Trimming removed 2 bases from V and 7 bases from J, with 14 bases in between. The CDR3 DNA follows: TGTGCCAGCAGCTTAAGTTTAGGAGGGGTTGAAGCTTTCTTT. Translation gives CASSLSLGGVEAFF.

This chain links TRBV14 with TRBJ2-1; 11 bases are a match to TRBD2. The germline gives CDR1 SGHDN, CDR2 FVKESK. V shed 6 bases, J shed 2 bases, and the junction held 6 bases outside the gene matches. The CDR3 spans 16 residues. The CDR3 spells CASSVAGGTTYNEQFF. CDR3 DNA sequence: TGTGCCAGCAGTGTAGCGGGAGGGACTACCTACAATGAGCAGTTCTTC.